The next 6 T cell receptor beta chains were all read from a single sample in a study of T cell changes during pregnancy in multiple sclerosis. Sequencing used immunoSEQ multiplex PCR; TCRdb keeps in-frame clones, though not all of them. The table lists 85,000 to 100,000 clones, about 92% of them singletons, with about 2.7% in the top ten. The source was peripheral blood, collected in the first trimester of pregnancy. Every receptor here comes from a female donor with multiple sclerosis, enrolled in a pregnancy study.

The rearrangement links TRBV25-1 to TRBJ2-1; 10 nucleotides agree with TRBD1. J lost 8 bases, V lost 3 bases, and 4 bases had no gene match. Germline CDR1 is MGHDK and CDR2 is SYGVNS. This CDR3 region has 14 residues. The CDR3 DNA is TGTGCCAGCAGTGAGGGACAGGGGTTGCATGAGCAGTTCTTC. Protein product: CASSEGQGLHEQFF.

This clone showed up just once. In DNA, the CDR3 is TGTGCCAGCAGCGTAGGCGGGGGTCTTGGCTACACCTTC. Residues: CASSVGGGLGYTF. V usage is TRBV9 and J usage is TRBJ1-2; possibly TRBD1 for D (5 bases). Trimming shortened V by 0 bases and J by 7 bases, and 10 bases separated the two germline ends. From germline, CDR1 is SGDLS and CDR2 YYNGEE. The CDR3 is 13 amino acids. Drawing the rest from reference TRBV9 and TRBJ1-2, the complete variable domain is DSGVTQTPKHLITATGQRVTLRCSPRSGDLSVYWYQQSLDQGLQFLIQYYNGEERAKGNILERFSAQQFPDLHSELNLSSLELGDSALYFCASSVGGGLGYTFGSGTRLTVV.

The gene calls are TRBV5-1 and TRBJ2-3; TRBD2 aligns across 14 bases. Germline CDR1 reads SGHRS; CDR2 reads YFSETQ. The CDR3 consists of 17 residues. V lost 4 bases to trimming and J lost 1 base; unmatched junction nucleotides: 5. The CDR3 DNA reads TGCGCCAGCAGCGAGGGACTAGCGGGAGTCGGCACAGATACGCAGTATTTT. It codes for CASSEGLAGVGTDTQYF.

The gene calls are TRBV25-1 and TRBJ1-1; 8 nucleotides match TRBD1. From germline, CDR1 is MGHDK and CDR2 SYGVNS. The CDR3 runs to 15 residues. With V trimmed by 5 bases and J by 0 bases, 5 bases remained unmatched. CDR3 region: CASSSYRGMNTEAFF. CDR3 coding DNA: TGTGCCAGCAGTTCCTACAGGGGGATGAACACTGAAGCTTTCTTT.

The chain recombines TRBV18 with TRBJ1-1, with 10 bases fitting TRBD1. Germline assignment: CDR1 KGHSH and CDR2 LQKENI. Losses at the gene ends were 6 bases for V and 11 bases for J; bases not matched to a gene: 9. The CDR3 sequence is 13 residues long. In DNA, the CDR3 is TGTGCCAGCTCGCCGGGACAGGGGAGTCTTGCTTTCTTT. It encodes CASSPGQGSLAFF.

The chain combines TRBV27 with TRBJ2-1; TRBD2 matches at 8 bases. Germline V CDR1 and CDR2: MNHEY, SMNVEV (reference sequence). This CDR3 region has 15 residues. V lost 6 bases and J lost 4; bases outside the gene matches: 8. The CDR3 coding sequence is TGTGCCAGCAGCCAGCTCGGACTAGCATACAATGAGCAGTTCTTC. Amino acid sequence: CASSQLGLAYNEQFF.